One and the same sample provided the 18 T cell receptor beta chains below, sequenced in a study of shared clonotypes between healthy human individuals (dated by TCRdb to 2020 to 2022). The library relied on the immunoSEQ multiplex PCR assay. The source is immuneACCESS, and TCRdb retained only in-frame sequences with V and J called. Part of the clones is not carried over; for the studies checked, unresolved V genes explain less than half of this, and the remainder is unexplained. In this sample the table shows roughly 1 million clones, 65% to 80% of which occur a single time. Jointly, the top ten make up 1.2% to 1.5% of the sample. The sample taken for sequencing was memory CD4+ T cells sorted from blood. In light of the paper, this sample's cell subset or site label describes: CD45RA-negative fraction. The receptor set was obtained from a man aged 18 to 29 in good health.

This rearrangement joins TRBV11-2 to TRBJ2-3, with D perhaps given as TRBD1 or TRBD2 (6 bases each). The CDR3 covers 17 residues. Germline V gives CDR1 SGHAT, CDR2 FQNNGV. Trimming removed 5 bases at V and 1 base at J, with 19 bases between. The DNA for the CDR3 is TGTGCCAGCAGCATCCGGATGGGGGGCAAGGGCACAGATACGCAGTATTTT. Protein product: CASSIRMGGKGTDTQYF.

V and J are TRBV11-2 and TRBJ1-2; weak D call: TRBD1 (6 bases). The germline V gene encodes CDR1 SGHAT and CDR2 FQNNGV. The CDR3 is 12 residues long. Trimming cost V 1 base and J 7 bases, with 7 bases left between them. This CDR3 is CASSLAGVGYTF. The CDR3 region has the DNA TGTGCCAGCAGCTTAGCAGGGGTTGGCTACACCTTC.

In this sample, this clone turned up once. The chain carries TRBV10-3 and TRBJ1-3; the D is unclear. From germline, CDR1 is ENHRY and CDR2 SYGVKD. The V end lost 3 bases, the J end lost 3 bases, and 9 bases lay between the germline ends. The CDR3 consists of 14 residues. DNA of the CDR3: TGTGCCATCAGTGATTCAGTTGATGGAAACACCATATATTTT. It specifies CAISDSVDGNTIYF.

The genes are TRBV5-1 and TRBJ1-6; D remains unclear. V was clipped by 4 bases and J by 7 bases, with 12 bases between them. CDR3 length equals 14 residues. CDR1 is SGHRS, CDR2 YFSETQ, per germline. CDR3 amino acids: CASSAGLENSPLHF. The DNA of the CDR3 is TGCGCCAGCAGCGCGGGTCTAGAGAATTCACCCCTCCACTTT.

The V gene is TRBV7-6, the J gene TRBJ2-5; weak D call: TRBD1 (5 bases). The V gene lost 2 bases and the J gene lost 5 bases, with 30 bases spanning the gap. This CDR3 has 20 amino acids. Germline CDR1 is SGHVS and CDR2 is FNYEAQ. Here the CDR3 DNA reads TGTGCCAGCAGCTTAAGTCGTATGGGGCAGCCTGAAGTTCGAGTGGAGACCCAGTACTTC. It codes for CASSLSRMGQPEVRVETQYF.

As for this clone: At one end the junction does not follow the germline gene, possibly because of a read error. CDR3 in amino acids: CASTQVGAPSGSNEQFF. CDR3 bases: TGCGCCAGCACCCAAGTGGGGGCCCCCTCAGGTAGCAATGAGCAGTTCTTC. This sequence joins TRBV4-1 and TRBJ2-1, with D possibly matching TRBD1 (6 bases). The length of the CDR3 is 17 residues. Germline V gene sequence: CDR1 MGHRA, CDR2 YSYEKL.

This clone was observed a handful of times. The chain joins TRBV5-1 to TRBJ2-1; D unclear. Germline loops: CDR1 SGHRS, CDR2 YFSETQ. Trimming left V 0 bases short and J 9 bases short, with 13 bases between. The CDR3 contains 14 residues. CDR3 sequence reads: CASSLGGSRIEQFF. For the CDR3, the DNA is TGCGCCAGCAGCTTGGGGGGTAGCAGGATTGAGCAGTTCTTC.

This clone has just a few counts. The chain recombines TRBV6-5 with TRBJ1-2, with 9 bases fitting TRBD1. Germline V gene data show CDR1 as MNHEY and CDR2 as SVGAGI. After removal of 6 bases from V and 4 bases from J, the junction contained 6 bases not matched to a gene. The CDR3 is 14 residues long. CDR3 protein: CASRPGQGLYGYTF. CDR3 sequence (DNA): TGTGCCAGCAGACCGGGACAGGGCCTCTATGGCTACACCTTC.

The J gene is TRBJ2-7, the V gene TRBV5-4; 11 bases fit TRBD2. J was trimmed by 0 bases and V by 6 bases; bases with no gene match: 5. The CDR3 length is 15 residues. CDR1 and CDR2 from the germline V gene are SGHNT and YYREEE (reference sequence). CDR3 DNA: TGTGCCAGCACCGTCACTAGCGGGAGCTCCTACGAGCAGTACTTC. Translation gives CASTVTSGSSYEQYF. Based on the CDR3 plus reference TRBV5-4 and TRBJ2-7, the full variable domain is ETGVTQSPTHLIKTRGQQVTLRCSSQSGHNTVSWYQQALGQGPQFIFQYYREEENGRGNFPPRFSGLQFPNYSSELNVNALELDDSALYLCASTVTSGSSYEQYFGPGTRLTVT.

The CDR3 loop reads CASSPRQSSSYNEQFF. As DNA, the CDR3 is TGTGCCAGCTCACCGAGACAGAGCAGCTCCTACAATGAGCAGTTCTTC. The chain links TRBV18 to TRBJ2-1, with D possibly TRBD1 on 5 matching bases. With 3 bases removed from V and 0 bases from J, the gap between germline ends came to 12 bases. This CDR3 has 16 amino acids. Germline V gives CDR1 KGHSH, CDR2 LQKENI.

The rearrangement uses TRBV19 and TRBJ1-2, with TRBD1 matching over 7 bases. The CDR3 extends over 13 amino acids. J was trimmed by 5 bases and V by 6 bases; bases with no gene match: 6. The germline gives CDR1 LNHDA, CDR2 SQIVND (reference sequence). Here the CDR3 DNA reads TGTGCCAGTAGCGAGGGACAGCTTTATGGCTACACCTTC. Protein product: CASSEGQLYGYTF.

This clone was seen only a few times. The chain carries TRBV28 and TRBJ1-1; weak D call: TRBD1 (5 bases). The V and J ends lost 7 bases and 6 bases respectively, with 15 bases between them. CDR3 size: 13 residues. Germline CDR1 and CDR2: MDHEN and SYDVKM. CDR3 region: CASTRVLGPEAFF. CDR3 DNA: TGTGCCAGCACCCGGGTCTTGGGGCCTGAAGCTTTCTTT.

This clone was seen only a few times. V usage is TRBV5-6 and J usage is TRBJ2-5, with D possibly being TRBD1 (6 bases). V was clipped by 0 bases and J by 3 bases, with 9 bases between them. In germline, CDR1 is SGHDT, CDR2 YYEEEE. CDR3 length: 14 residues. DNA of the CDR3: TGTGCCAGCAGCTTGGTCCGGGACAAAGAGACCCAGTACTTC. This sequence encodes CASSLVRDKETQYF.

The rearrangement links TRBV7-8 to TRBJ2-2, with D unresolved. The CDR3 loop spans 14 amino acids. Germline CDR1 and CDR2: SGHVS and FQNEAQ. Trimming cost V 5 bases and J 2 bases, with 9 bases left between them. This CDR3 is CASSIVGNTGELFF. CDR3 DNA sequence: TGTGCCAGCAGCATTGTAGGAAACACCGGGGAGCTGTTTTTT.

The genes are TRBV19 and TRBJ2-4; possibly TRBD1 for D (6 bases). The CDR3 extends over 14 amino acids. V was pared by 7 bases and J by 7 bases, with 17 bases between. Germline V CDR1 and CDR2: LNHDA, SQIVND (reference sequence). The CDR3 region is CASISSGQTNIQYF. The CDR3 nucleotides are TGTGCCAGTATCTCCTCCGGACAGACTAACATTCAGTACTTC.

The chain combines TRBV19 with TRBJ1-1; TRBD1 matches at 8 bases. The CDR3 loop spans 14 amino acids. J gave up 2 bases and V 6 bases, and 5 bases lay outside the gene matches. Germline values: CDR1 LNHDA, CDR2 SQIVND (reference sequence). CDR3 sequence: CASRGQGVNTEAFF. CDR3 nucleotides: TGTGCCAGTAGAGGACAGGGAGTAAACACTGAAGCTTTCTTT. Complete variable domain (other parts from reference TRBV19 and TRBJ1-1): DGGITQSPKYLFRKEGQNVTLSCEQNLNHDAMYWYRQDPGQGLRLIYYSQIVNDFQKGDIAEGYSVSREKKESFPLTVTSAQKNPTAFYLCASRGQGVNTEAFFGQGTRLTVV.

This clone was observed a handful of times. The gene calls are TRBV6-1 and TRBJ1-1, with 7 bases fitting TRBD1. V lost 6 bases, J lost 8 bases, and 9 bases stayed unmatched. In germline, CDR1 is MNHNS, CDR2 SASEGT. This CDR3 contains 13 residues. The CDR3, as DNA: TGTGCCAGCAGCACCCCAGACAGGGCGGAAGCTTTCTTT. Amino acid sequence: CASSTPDRAEAFF.

This clone came up a few times. V and J are TRBV6-5 and TRBJ1-5, with D perhaps TRBD1 (6 bases). The CDR3 is 14 residues long. Germline CDR1 reads MNHEY; CDR2 reads SVGAGI. Trimming removed 6 bases from V and 7 bases from J, with 16 bases in between. In DNA, the CDR3 is TGTGCCAGCAGCAGCGGACAGTGGGGACAGCCCCAGCATTTT. The encoded protein is CASSSGQWGQPQHF.